Shown below are 9 T cell receptor beta chains from a single sample sequenced in a study of regulatory T cells in long-lasting Graves disease. Assembly of TCR beta libraries relied on iRepertoire HTBI primers together with Arm-PCR of CDR3 regions. TCRdb itself ran the multiplex PCR reads through MiXCR, one entry per CDR3 protein. The sample yields about 470,000 distinct CDR3 sequences, around a fifth seen once. The sample's time point: persistent/refractory GD, antithyroid drugs over 5 years with positive TRAb. With RNA extracted from PBMCs as input, the TCR library was made. This material consisted of peripheral blood mononuclear cells (PBMCs), taken when the disease was refractory, from a patient treated with antithyroid drugs. The origin of the receptors is a female donor with Graves disease.

The chain joins TRBV6-5 to TRBJ1-2; a possible D gene is TRBD1 (6 bases). CDR3 size: 16 residues. The V gene's germline CDR1 is MNHEY and CDR2 SVGAGI. V gave up 0 bases and J gave up 5 bases, with 16 bases separating them. CDR3 bases: TGTGCCAGCAGTTACTCGTCGAAGGGGGGCAATTATGGCTACACCTTC. Its protein is CASSYSSKGGNYGYTF.

The table lists this clonotype with many counts. The chain recombines TRBV6-1 with TRBJ2-7; D may be TRBD1 or TRBD2 (5 bases each). The length of the CDR3 is 16 residues. Germline V gene lookup returns CDR1 MNHNS and CDR2 SASEGT. The V gene lost 6 bases and the J gene lost 3 bases, with 21 bases spanning the gap. In nucleotides, the CDR3 is TGTGCCAGCAGCTCTCCATCCTGGCCGGGGCTCTACGAGCAGTACTTC. This translates into CASSSPSWPGLYEQYF.

This clonotype was observed at least ten times. The gene calls are TRBV27 and TRBJ1-1; perhaps TRBD1 as D (5 bases). Germline CDR1 reads MNHEY; CDR2 reads SMNVEV (reference sequence). With 4 bases removed from V and 4 bases from J, the gap between germline ends came to 16 bases. The CDR3 covers 15 residues. CDR3 nucleotides: TGTGCCAGCAGTTGGACGACAGCCGCGGGCACTGAAGCTTTCTTT. It specifies CASSWTTAAGTEAFF.

At least ten counts were recorded for this clonotype. The chain employs TRBV20-1 and TRBJ1-5; D is ambiguous. The germline V and J ends were trimmed by 4 bases and 3 bases, with 7 bases remaining between them. CDR1 DFQATT and CDR2 SNEGSKA come from the germline V gene (reference sequence). The CDR3 extends over 12 amino acids. The CDR3 protein is CSAMPANQPQHF. DNA for the CDR3: TGCAGTGCTATGCCGGCCAATCAGCCCCAGCATTTT.

This clonotype was counted ten times or more. J is TRBJ1-2 and V is TRBV28, with TRBD1 as a possible D gene (6 bases). In germline, CDR1 is MDHEN, CDR2 SYDVKM. The ends were cut back, 5 bases at V and 1 base at J, with 17 bases in the middle. This CDR3 contains 16 residues. The DNA of the CDR3 is TGTGCCAGCAGTGTCCAACAGGGACCGGATAACTATGGCTACACCTTC. Its protein is CASSVQQGPDNYGYTF.

This clonotype was counted at least ten times. V and J are TRBV6-5 and TRBJ2-2, with TRBD2 matching over 8 bases. The J segment lost 1 base and the V segment lost 2 bases, leaving 6 bases of the junction unmatched. Per the germline V gene, CDR1 is MNHEY and CDR2 is SVGAGI. This CDR3 region has 17 residues. CDR3: CASSYPPLAGNTGELFF. Written as DNA, the CDR3 is TGTGCCAGCAGTTACCCCCCCCTAGCGGGGAACACCGGGGAGCTGTTTTTT.

The chain recombines TRBV28 with TRBJ2-7; 7 positions agree with TRBD1. The CDR3 has 12 amino acids. With 9 bases clipped from V and 1 base from J, the junction kept 3 bases outside the gene matches. CDR1 is MDHEN, CDR2 SYDVKM, per germline. CDR3 coding DNA: TGTGCCAGTCAGACAGGGTCCTACGAGCAGTACTTC. Protein: CASQTGSYEQYF.

Many counts were recorded for this clonotype. This rearrangement joins TRBV2 to TRBJ2-6; the D is unclear. V was cut by 7 bases and J by 0 bases, with 4 bases left in between. The CDR3 totals 13 residues. Germline V gene lookup returns CDR1 SNHLY and CDR2 FYNNEI. The CDR3 DNA reads as TGTGCCAGCACTAGCTCTGGGGCCAACGTCCTGACTTTC. Translating it yields CASTSSGANVLTF.

In its sample, this clonotype was seen many times. This chain uses TRBV5-4 with TRBJ1-4; D may be TRBD1 (5 bases). Germline-derived CDR1 and CDR2 are SGHNT and YYREEE (reference sequence). Trimming removed 9 bases at V and 5 bases at J, with 14 bases between. The CDR3 totals 13 residues. CDR3 DNA sequence: TGTGCCACAAAAGGGGCAGCAAATGAAAAACTGTTTTTT. Protein sequence: CATKGAANEKLFF. The variable domain in full, with the rest retrieved from reference TRBV5-4 and TRBJ1-4, is ETGVTQSPTHLIKTRGQQVTLRCSSQSGHNTVSWYQQALGQGPQFIFQYYREEENGRGNFPPRFSGLQFPNYSSELNVNALELDDSALYLCATKGAANEKLFFGSGTQLSVL.